These 16 T cell receptor beta chains share one sample of origin, sequenced in a study of regulatory T cells in long-lasting Graves disease. Construction of the TCR beta libraries employed iRepertoire HTBI primers in conjunction with Arm-PCR of CDR3 regions. TCRdb processed the multiplex PCR reads anew with MiXCR; each CDR3 protein has one entry. The sample records over 500,000 distinct CDR3 sequences, approximately 15% being singletons. Described time point: newly diagnosed GD, antithyroid drugs for less than 3 months. Following extraction of RNA from PBMCs, that RNA was used to make the TCR library. These data were also filed under a second study, of T cells in Graves' hyperthyroidism and ophthalmopathy.

This sample comprised peripheral blood mononuclear cells (PBMCs), obtained at new diagnosis, from a patient treated with antithyroid drugs. The receptor set was obtained from a woman aged 25-40 years with Graves disease.

This clonotype appeared a few times. The V call is TRBV7-6, the J call TRBJ1-3, with unresolved D. Per the germline V gene, CDR1 is SGHVS and CDR2 is FNYEAQ. CDR3 length equals 17 residues. Between the trimmed V and J ends, which lost 5 bases and 0 bases, there was a span of 17 bases. The CDR3 region is CASSPNPTFSSGNTIYF. For the CDR3, the DNA is TGTGCCAGCAGCCCAAATCCGACGTTCTCCTCTGGAAACACCATATATTTT.

This sequence joins TRBV9 and TRBJ1-2; maybe TRBD1 (5 bases). V was trimmed by 3 bases and J by 3 bases, leaving 9 bases between them. Germline CDR1 is SGDLS and CDR2 is YYNGEE. This CDR3 has 13 amino acids. CDR3 region: CASSDGGYYGYTF. CDR3 in DNA: TGTGCCAGCAGCGACGGGGGGTACTATGGCTACACCTTC.

The rearrangement links TRBV5-4 to TRBJ1-1; a possible D gene is TRBD1 (6 bases). This CDR3 comprises 13 residues. Trimming left V 2 bases short and J 6 bases short, with 11 bases between. Germline loops: CDR1 SGHNT, CDR2 YYREEE (reference sequence). The CDR3 is CASSFQGRAEAFF. DNA of the CDR3: TGTGCCAGCAGCTTCCAGGGGAGGGCTGAAGCTTTCTTT.

This clonotype was counted only a few times. The gene calls are TRBV20-1 and TRBJ1-5; no definite D call. Germline lookup yields CDR1 DFQATT and CDR2 SNEGSKA (reference sequence). The CDR3 consists of 16 residues. The germline V and J ends were trimmed by 4 bases and 6 bases, with 22 bases remaining between them. The CDR3 region is CSAIVHSRSSGQPQHF. The CDR3 DNA reads as TGCAGTGCTATCGTGCACAGTAGGAGTAGTGGTCAGCCCCAGCATTTT.

This clonotype was recorded once. The chain recombines TRBV30 with TRBJ2-5; D remains unclear. Germline-derived CDR1 and CDR2 are GTSNPN and SVGIG (reference sequence). V was clipped by 1 base and J by 5 bases, with 14 bases between them. The CDR3 sequence is 14 residues long. CDR3 coding DNA: TGTGCCTGGAGTGCTACCCCTCTATGGGAGACCCAGTACTTC. Its translation: CAWSATPLWETQYF.

The gene calls are TRBV9 and TRBJ1-1, with D unresolved. CDR1 and CDR2 (germline): SGDLS, YYNGEE. CDR3 size: 15 residues. Trimming pared 0 bases from V and 3 bases from J, leaving 12 bases between. The CDR3 DNA reads as TGTGCCAGCAGCGTAGAAGCAGAAACCTACACTGAAGCTTTCTTT. This translates into CASSVEAETYTEAFF.

The J gene is TRBJ2-7, the V gene TRBV11-1, with D perhaps being TRBD1 or TRBD2 (5 bases each). V was cut by 7 bases and J by 7 bases, with 17 bases left in between. In germline, CDR1 is SGHAT, CDR2 FQDESV (reference sequence). CDR3 length: 13 amino acids. CDR3 loop: CASTRDRPAEQYF. The CDR3 DNA sequence: TGTGCCAGCACCCGGGACCGGCCTGCTGAGCAGTACTTC.

This clonotype was seen only a few times. The J gene is TRBJ2-7, the V gene TRBV5-1; maybe TRBD1 (6 bases). The CDR3 loop spans 15 amino acids. The germline V and J ends were trimmed by 0 bases and 0 bases, with 10 bases remaining between them. Germline assignment: CDR1 SGHRS and CDR2 YFSETQ. The CDR3 bases are TGCGCCAGCAGCTTGGTCCCAGGGGACTCCTACGAGCAGTACTTC. It yields the protein CASSLVPGDSYEQYF.

This clonotype has only a few counts. The chain couples TRBV28 to TRBJ1-5; D might be TRBD1 (6 bases). Germline V CDR1 and CDR2: MDHEN, SYDVKM. The CDR3 consists of 12 residues. The CDR3 nucleotides are TGTTCCCACACAACAGGGAGTCAGCCCCAGCATTTT. It codes for CSHTTGSQPQHF. The full variable domain, its missing parts supplied by reference TRBV28 and TRBJ1-5, is DVKVTQSSRYLVKRTGEKVFLECVQDMDHENMFWYRQDPGLGLRLIYFSYDVKMKEKGDIPEGYSVSREKKERFSLILESASTNQTSMYLCSHTTGSQPQHFGDGTRLSIL.

Ten or more counts support this clonotype. This CDR3 is CSVDLGLNTEAFF. The CDR3 coding sequence is TGCAGCGTTGACCTGGGGTTGAACACTGAAGCTTTCTTT. V and J are TRBV29-1 and TRBJ1-1; no clear D gene. V was clipped by 3 bases and J by 0 bases, with 8 bases between them. Germline CDR1 and CDR2: SQVTM and ANQGSEA. The CDR3 contains 13 residues.

The chain has TRBV9 and TRBJ2-5; 11 nucleotides match TRBD2. With V trimmed by 4 bases and J by 0 bases, 2 bases remained unmatched. The length of the CDR3 is 15 residues. Germline V gives CDR1 SGDLS, CDR2 YYNGEE. The DNA for the CDR3 is TGTGCCAGCAGCCCTAGCGGGGGGTACCAAGAGACCCAGTACTTC. The encoded protein is CASSPSGGYQETQYF.

This clonotype was seen ten or more times. V gene TRBV7-6 combines with J gene TRBJ2-7; 7 nucleotides agree with TRBD1. CDR1 is SGHVS and CDR2 is FNYEAQ in the germline V gene. The CDR3 runs 14 residues. J was trimmed by 6 bases and V by 3 bases; bases with no gene match: 8. The CDR3 protein is CASSLQIQGIEQYF. As DNA, the CDR3 is TGTGCCAGCAGCTTGCAGATACAGGGGATCGAGCAGTACTTC.

This clonotype was seen ten or more times. The rearrangement links TRBV10-3 to TRBJ2-1, with D perhaps TRBD2 (5 bases). Between the trimmed V and J ends, which lost 6 bases and 6 bases, there was a span of 21 bases. The CDR3 runs to 16 residues. Germline CDR1 and CDR2: ENHRY and SYGVKD. CDR3 region: CAISSQGGLASNEQFF. Written as DNA, the CDR3 is TGTGCCATCAGCTCTCAAGGAGGCCTGGCCTCCAATGAGCAGTTCTTC.

This clonotype was recorded at least ten times. The rearrangement uses TRBV10-3 and TRBJ2-1, with a tentative D call TRBD2 (6 bases). CDR3 size: 12 residues. CDR1 and CDR2 (germline): ENHRY, SYGVKD. V was pared by 6 bases and J by 11 bases, with 14 bases between. The DNA for the CDR3 is TGTGCCATCAGGGGGACTGGGACCCAGCAGTTCTTC. Translated: CAIRGTGTQQFF.

This clonotype was seen at least ten times. The V call is TRBV28, the J call TRBJ1-2; D remains ambiguous. The CDR3 is 12 residues long. V lost 5 bases to trimming and J lost 8 bases, with 12 bases between them. Germline lookup yields CDR1 MDHEN and CDR2 SYDVKM. CDR3 sequence: CASSPWESGYTF. In DNA, the CDR3 is TGTGCCAGCAGTCCTTGGGAAAGCGGCTACACCTTC.

This clonotype has only a few counts. The CDR3 nucleotides read TGCGCCAGCAGTGAGTCAAAGGGGGGGACCCAGTACTTC. As protein: CASSESKGGTQYF. The chain links TRBV10-1 to TRBJ2-5; TRBD1 or TRBD2 may be the D gene (6 bases each). The CDR3 length is 13 residues. V was shortened by 0 bases and J by 7 bases, with 9 bases between the two germline ends. In germline, CDR1 is WNHNN, CDR2 SYGVQD (reference sequence).